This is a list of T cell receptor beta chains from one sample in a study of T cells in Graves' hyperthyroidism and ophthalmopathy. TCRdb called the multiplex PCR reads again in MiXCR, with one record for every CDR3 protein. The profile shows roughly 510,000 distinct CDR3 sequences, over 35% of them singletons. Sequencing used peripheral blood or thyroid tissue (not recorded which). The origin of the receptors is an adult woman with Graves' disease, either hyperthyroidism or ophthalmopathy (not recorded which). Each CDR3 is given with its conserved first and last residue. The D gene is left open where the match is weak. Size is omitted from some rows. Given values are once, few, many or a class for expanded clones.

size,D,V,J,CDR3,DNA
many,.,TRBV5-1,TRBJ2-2,CASSASNTGELFF,TGCGCCAGCAGCGCCTCGAACACCGGGGAGCTGTTTTTT
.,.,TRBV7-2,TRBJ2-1,CASRSGSGHGEQFF,TGTGCCAGCAGATCTGGAAGCGGGCATGGGGAGCAGTTCTTC
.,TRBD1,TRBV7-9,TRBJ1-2,CASSLGTGGSGYTF,TGTGCCAGCAGCTTAGGGACAGGGGGAAGCGGCTACACCTTC
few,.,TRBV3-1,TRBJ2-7,CASSQDQRLIEQYF,TGTGCCAGCAGCCAAGATCAGCGCCTGATCGAGCAGTACTTC
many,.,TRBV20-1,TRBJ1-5,CSARGGGSEPQHF,TGCAGTGCTAGAGGTGGGGGTAGTGAGCCCCAGCATTTT
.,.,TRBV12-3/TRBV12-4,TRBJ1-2,CASSSQDFANYGYTF,TGTGCCAGCAGTTCTCAGGACTTTGCTAACTATGGCTACACCTTC
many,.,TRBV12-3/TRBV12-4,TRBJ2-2,CASIQTGIGELFF,TGTGCCAGCATACAAACAGGGATCGGGGAGCTGTTTTTT
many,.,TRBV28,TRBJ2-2,CASSSGQNTGELFF,TGCGCCAGCAGCTCCGGACAGAACACCGGGGAGCTGTTTTTT
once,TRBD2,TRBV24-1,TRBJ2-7,CATSGRYEQYF,TGTGCGACTAGCGGGAGGTACGAGCAGTACTTC
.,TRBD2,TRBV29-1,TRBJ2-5,CSVEGGSGRKTQYF,TGCAGCGTTGAAGGGGGTAGCGGGAGAAAGACCCAGTACTTC
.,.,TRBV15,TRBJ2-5,CATSRWIGLQETQYF,TGTGCCACCAGCCGATGGATAGGACTACAAGAGACCCAGTACTTC
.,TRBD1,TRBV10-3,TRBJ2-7,CAISERGQDEQYF,TGTGCCATCAGTGAAAGGGGGCAAGACGAGCAGTACTTC
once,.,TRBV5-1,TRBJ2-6,CASSLLGPSGANVLTF,TGCGCCAGCAGCCTTCTCGGCCCGTCTGGGGCCAACGTCCTGACTTTC
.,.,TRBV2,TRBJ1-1,CASSDNRQDTEAFF,TGTGCCAGCAGTGACAACCGACAGGACACTGAAGCTTTCTTT
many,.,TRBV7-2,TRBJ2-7,CASSLGPLAYEQYF,TGTGCCAGCAGCTTAGGGCCATTAGCCTACGAGCAGTACTTC
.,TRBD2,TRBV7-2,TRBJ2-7,CASSLARQGRAYF,TGTGCCAGCAGCTTAGCGCGGCAAGGGAGGGCGTACTTC
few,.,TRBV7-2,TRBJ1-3,CASSFGQAAGNTIYF,TGTGCCAGCAGCTTTGGACAAGCGGCAGGAAACACCATATATTTT
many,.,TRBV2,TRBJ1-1,CASSVRTTNTEAFF,TGTGCCAGCAGTGTAAGGACCACGAACACTGAAGCTTTCTTT
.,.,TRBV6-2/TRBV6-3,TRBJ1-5,CASSYSKGQPQHF,TGTGCCAGCAGTTACTCTAAGGGTCAGCCCCAGCATTTT
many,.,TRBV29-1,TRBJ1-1,CSAGGTEAFF,TGCAGTGCGGGGGGGACGGAAGCTTTCTTT
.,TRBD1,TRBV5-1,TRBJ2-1,CASSLTGTVNEQFF,TGCGCCAGCAGCTTGACCGGGACAGTCAATGAGCAGTTCTTC
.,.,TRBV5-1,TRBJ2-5,CASSQEGGRQPQYF,TGCGCCAGCAGCCAAGAGGGGGGCAGACAGCCCCAGTACTTC
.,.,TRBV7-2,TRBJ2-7,CASSQVARKLGLEQYF,TGCGCCAGCAGCCAAGTTGCGAGGAAGCTGGGCTTGGAGCAGTACTTC
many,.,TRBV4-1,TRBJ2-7,CASSQPTGRGYEQYF,TGCGCCAGCAGCCAACCGACAGGGAGGGGCTACGAGCAGTACTTC
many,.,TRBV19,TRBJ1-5,CASSTSYNQPQHF,TGTGCCAGTAGTACCAGCTACAATCAGCCCCAGCATTTT
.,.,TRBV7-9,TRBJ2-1,CASSLVAGHEQFF,TGTGCCAGCAGCTTAGTGGCGGGACATGAGCAGTTCTTC
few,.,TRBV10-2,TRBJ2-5,CASSDGRVGETQYF,TGCGCCAGCAGTGATGGCAGGGTCGGGGAGACCCAGTACTTC
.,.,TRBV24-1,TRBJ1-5,CATSLRGSRDQPQHF,TGTGCCACCAGTCTCAGGGGAAGTAGGGATCAGCCCCAGCATTTT
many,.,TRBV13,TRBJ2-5,CASSSGPTQETQYF,TGTGCCAGCAGCTCCGGGCCTACCCAAGAGACCCAGTACTTC
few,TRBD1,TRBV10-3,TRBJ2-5,CASRKTGAETQYF,TGTGCCAGCAGAAAAACAGGGGCGGAGACCCAGTACTTC
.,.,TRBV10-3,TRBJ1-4,CASRFSTATNEKLFF,TGTGCCAGCAGATTCTCGACTGCAACTAATGAAAAACTGTTTTTT
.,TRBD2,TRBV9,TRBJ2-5,CASSVGAGEGETQYF,TGTGCCAGCAGCGTCGGGGCGGGAGAGGGCGAGACCCAGTACTTC
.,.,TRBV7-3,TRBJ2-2,CASSVQGRNTGELFF,TGTGCCAGCAGCGTCCAGGGGAGGAACACCGGGGAGCTGTTTTTT
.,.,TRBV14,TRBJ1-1,CASSQVGGRTEAFF,TGTGCCAGCAGCCAAGTCGGAGGGCGGACTGAAGCTTTCTTT
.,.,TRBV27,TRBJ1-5,CASSLNWLNQPQHF,TGTGCCAGCAGTTTAAATTGGCTTAATCAGCCCCAGCATTTT
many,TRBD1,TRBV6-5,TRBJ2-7,CATRFGTGNYEQYF,TGTGCTACGCGATTTGGGACAGGGAACTACGAGCAGTACTTC
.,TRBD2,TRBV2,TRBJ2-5,CASSEAQGGSQYF,TGTGCCAGCAGTGAAGCGCAGGGAGGGAGCCAGTACTTC
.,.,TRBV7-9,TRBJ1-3,CVSSLAGTAGNTIYF,TGTGTCAGCAGCTTAGCCGGGACTGCTGGAAACACCATATATTTT
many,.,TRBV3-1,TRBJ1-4,CASSLRTELFF,TGTGCCAGCAGCCTACGGACAGAACTGTTTTTT
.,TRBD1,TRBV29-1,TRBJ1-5,CSVGRDRNQPQHF,TGCAGCGTCGGACGGGACAGAAATCAGCCCCAGCATTTT
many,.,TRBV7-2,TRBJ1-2,CASSFHLNYGYTF,TGTGCCAGCAGCTTTCACCTTAACTATGGCTACACCTTC
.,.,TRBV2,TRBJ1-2,CASIWAQGYGYTF,TGTGCCAGCATTTGGGCCCAGGGCTATGGCTACACCTTC
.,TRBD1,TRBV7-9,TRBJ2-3,CASSTRQGAADTQYF,TGTGCCAGCAGCACCCGACAGGGGGCCGCAGATACGCAGTATTTT
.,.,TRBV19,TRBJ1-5,CASSKGATSNQPQHF,TGTGCCAGTAGTAAAGGGGCCACGAGCAATCAGCCCCAGCATTTT
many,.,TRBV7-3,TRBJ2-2,CASRGRVTGELFF,TGTGCCAGCAGGGGTCGCGTCACCGGGGAGCTGTTTTTT
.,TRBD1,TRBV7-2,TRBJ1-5,CASSPSPGDRAHF,TGTGCCAGCAGCCCCTCTCCCGGGGACAGGGCTCATTTT